This entry features one T cell receptor beta chain sequence. This sample was taken from a study of technical replicates of blood from a few donors. The method was immunoSEQ multiplex PCR; TCRdb's version includes in-frame clones alone and lacks a portion of them. The repertoire holds around 76,000 clones, with approximately 92% as singletons. Sequenced material: T cells isolated from PBMCs. The clonotype originates from a human donor in good health.

CDR3 DNA: TGTGCCAGCAGTGAACCCCTAGCGGGAGGGGATAGAGAGACCCAGTACTTC. This codes for CASSEPLAGGDRETQYF. The chain combines TRBV6-1 with TRBJ2-5, with 12 bases matching TRBD2. Looked up from germline, CDR1 is MNHNS and CDR2 is SASEGT. The V segment lost 2 bases and the J segment 4 bases; nucleotides outside the gene matches: 8. This CDR3 is 17 amino acids long.